This TCR beta chain stems from a study of human T cells and chemical hapten exposure. CDR1 ENHRY and CDR2 SYGVKD come from the germline V gene. The CDR3 runs 14 residues. V gave up 6 bases and J gave up 6 bases; unmatched junction bases: 8. TCRdb re-called the 5' RACE reads with MiXCR, one entry per CDR3 protein. The sample includes approximately 150,000 distinct CDR3 sequences, around 4.4% seen only once; the top ten take over 1.2%. This clonotype was picked up many times. Unfractionated whole blood served as the source for total RNA extraction. This TCR came from a female donor in good health. The chain joins TRBV10-3 to TRBJ1-1, with 9 bases identical to TRBD1. The CDR3, as DNA: TGTGCCATCAGAGATACAGGGGGCGCACCTGAAGCTTTCTTT. Translating it yields CAIRDTGGAPEAFF.